This entry concerns a single T cell receptor (beta chain). No antigen is known for it. This CDR3 has 17 residues. The V end was cut by 1 base, the J end by 0 bases, with 13 bases between. CDR1 is MGHRA and CDR2 is YSYEKL in the germline V gene. This sample is drawn from a study of siplizumab effects on memory and regulatory T cells. Study-wide results and limits: Mappable alloreactive CD4+ clones came from Treg cells about 65% of the time on average with siplizumab, against about 26% in controls.

The protocol was immunoSEQ multiplex PCR, while the TCRdb copy is restricted to in-frame clones and leaves out a portion. The sample yields 50,000 to 60,000 clones, about 88% seen once. The TCR sequence derives from a human donor in good health. Sequencing input: naive CD8+ T cells sorted from blood. This chain links TRBV4-1 with TRBJ1-3; no reliable D call. CDR3 nucleotide sequence: TGCGCCAGCAGCCAAGTGGTAGGGCAGTCCTCTGGAAACACCATATATTTT. It is translated as CASSQVVGQSSGNTIYF.